The clone carrying this TCR beta chain was picked up one time. What it binds is unknown. At one of its ends the junction is not consistent with the germline gene, which may arise from a read error. The data stem from a study of shared clonotypes between healthy human individuals. Study outcomes and limitations: In having few donors, the study represented limited genetic and exposure-history diversity.

Deep was the level used in running the assay. Profiling relied on immunoSEQ multiplex PCR, and the TCRdb table lists in-frame clones only, not all of them. The table has a few million clones, 80% to 95% seen once. The naive CD8 population came from CD45RO-negative cells selected for CCR7, without terminally differentiated effector memory CD45RA+ cells. Caucasian adults living in Nashville, Tennessee, provided all samples. This CDR3 contains 12 residues. Germline V lookup: CDR1 SEHNR, CDR2 FQNEAQ (reference sequence). The clonotype comes from a man aged 18 to 30 in good health. Some clones in this sample may be carry-over from other donors' samples. Sequencing was performed on naive CD8+ T cells from PBMCs. This chain joins TRBV7-9 and TRBJ2-1; 7 positions agree with TRBD2. For the CDR3, the DNA is TGTGCCACCAGCGGGGCCTACAATGAGCAGTTCTTC. Translation gives CATSGAYNEQFF.